The following is a TCR beta chain sequence with its context. The data are from a study of blood T cell repertoires in COVID-19. In the study overall: Material from acute and convalescent COVID-19 was sourced from the United States, Italy and Spain. The cDNA or gDNA used as material had been derived from T cells, B-cell-depleted T cells, or PBMCs.

The CDR3 loop spans 16 amino acids. Measured with immunoSEQ multiplex PCR; TCRdb has only the in-frame clones, and not every one. Of 100,000 to 150,000 clones listed, more than 80% are singletons. The receptor's source is a woman between 55 and 75 years old with acute or convalescent COVID-19. Sequenced: peripheral blood. The chain couples TRBV21-1 to TRBJ2-7; the table gives TRBD1 as D, unverified against the DNA. TRBV21-1 is a known pseudogene. CDR3 DNA sequence: TGTGCCAGCAGCGCGCCGGACAGCCTAGGTGTCTACGAGCAGTACTTC. Residues: CASSAPDSLGVYEQYF.